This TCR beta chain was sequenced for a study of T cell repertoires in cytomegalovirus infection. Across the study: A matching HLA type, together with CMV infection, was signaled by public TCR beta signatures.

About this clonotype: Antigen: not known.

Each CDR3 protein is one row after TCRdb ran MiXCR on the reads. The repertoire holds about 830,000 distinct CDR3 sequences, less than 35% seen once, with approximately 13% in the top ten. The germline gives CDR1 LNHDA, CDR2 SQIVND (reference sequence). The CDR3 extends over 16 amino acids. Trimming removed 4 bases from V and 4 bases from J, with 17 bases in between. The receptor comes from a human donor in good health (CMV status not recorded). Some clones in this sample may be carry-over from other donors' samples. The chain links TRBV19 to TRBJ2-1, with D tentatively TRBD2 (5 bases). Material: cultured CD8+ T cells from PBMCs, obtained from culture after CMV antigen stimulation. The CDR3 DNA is TGTGCCAGTAGTACCTCTCTAGCAAACTTTTACAATGAGCAGTTCTTC. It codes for CASSTSLANFYNEQFF.